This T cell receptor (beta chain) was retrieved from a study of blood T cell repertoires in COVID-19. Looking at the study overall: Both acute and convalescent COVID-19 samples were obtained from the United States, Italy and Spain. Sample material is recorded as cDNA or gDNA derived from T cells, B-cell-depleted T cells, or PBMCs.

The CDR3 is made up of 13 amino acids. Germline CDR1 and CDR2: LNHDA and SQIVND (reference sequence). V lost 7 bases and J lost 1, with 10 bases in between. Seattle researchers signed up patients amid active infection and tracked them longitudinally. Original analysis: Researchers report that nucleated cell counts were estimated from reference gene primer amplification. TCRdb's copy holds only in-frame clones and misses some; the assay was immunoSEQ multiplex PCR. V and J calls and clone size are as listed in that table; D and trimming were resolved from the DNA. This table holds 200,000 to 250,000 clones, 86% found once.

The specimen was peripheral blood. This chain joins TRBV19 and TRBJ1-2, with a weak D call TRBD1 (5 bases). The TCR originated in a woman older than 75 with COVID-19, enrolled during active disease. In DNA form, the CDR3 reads TGTGCCAGTACCACCGACAGTAACTATGGCTACACCTTC. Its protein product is CASTTDSNYGYTF.